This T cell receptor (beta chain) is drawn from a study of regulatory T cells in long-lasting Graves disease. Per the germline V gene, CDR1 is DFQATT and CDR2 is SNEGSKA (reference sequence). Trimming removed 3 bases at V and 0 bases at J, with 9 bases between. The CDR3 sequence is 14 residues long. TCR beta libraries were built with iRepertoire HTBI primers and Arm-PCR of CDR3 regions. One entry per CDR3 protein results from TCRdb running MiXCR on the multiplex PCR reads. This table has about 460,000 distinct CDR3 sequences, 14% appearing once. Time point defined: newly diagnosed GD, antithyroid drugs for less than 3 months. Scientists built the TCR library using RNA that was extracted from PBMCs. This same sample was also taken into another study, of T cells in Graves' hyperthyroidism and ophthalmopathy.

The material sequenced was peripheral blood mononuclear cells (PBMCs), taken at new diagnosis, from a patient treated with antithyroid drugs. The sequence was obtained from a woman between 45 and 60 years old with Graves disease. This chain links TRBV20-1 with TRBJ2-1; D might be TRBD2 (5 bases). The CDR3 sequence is CSASTGSSYNEQFF. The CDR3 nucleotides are TGCAGTGCTAGTACTGGGAGCTCCTACAATGAGCAGTTCTTC.